The 8 T cell receptor beta chains below all came from one sample that was sequenced in a study of CD8 T cells in ankylosing spondylitis. General observations from the study: Ankylosing spondylitis blood appeared to carry a characteristic TCR beta motif of fewer than 10 highly homologous variants.

TCRdb reprocessed the 5' RACE reads with MiXCR, giving one entry per CDR3 protein. The sample comprises 220,000 or so distinct CDR3 sequences, about a sixth of which are singletons, and about 44% rests with the top ten. No antigen is known for these receptors. Sequenced sample: blood, either unsorted or a sorted T cell fraction (not recorded which). These receptors all come from a male donor with ankylosing spondylitis.

This clonotype turned up a few times. The chain uses TRBV3-1 and TRBJ2-1; 11 nucleotides line up with TRBD2. The CDR3 runs to 19 residues. Germline lookup yields CDR1 LGHDT and CDR2 YNNKEL (reference sequence). V gave up 0 bases and J gave up 2 bases; unmatched junction bases: 9. The CDR3, as DNA: TGTGCCAGCAGCCAAGATATGGCTAGCGGGAGGCCCGCCTACAATGAGCAGTTCTTC. It specifies CASSQDMASGRPAYNEQFF.

V gene TRBV7-9 combines with J gene TRBJ2-7; weak D call: TRBD1 (6 bases). There are 13 residues in the CDR3. CDR1 SEHNR and CDR2 FQNEAQ come from the germline V gene (reference sequence). V lost 5 bases and J 7 bases, leaving 15 bases between the germline ends. DNA of the CDR3: TGTGCCAGCAGCCCGGCAGGGGCTCGGGAGCAGTACTTC. It codes for CASSPAGAREQYF.

A few counts support this clonotype. Here the CDR3 reads CASSPWGGEQYF. The CDR3 nucleotides read TGTGCCAGCAGCCCCTGGGGGGGCGAGCAGTACTTC. The genes are TRBV9 and TRBJ2-7; 7 bases fit TRBD2. The trim removed 4 bases at V and 6 bases at J, leaving 4 bases unmatched. This CDR3 is 12 amino acids long. Germline V gene data show CDR1 as SGDLS and CDR2 as YYNGEE.

V is TRBV9 and J is TRBJ2-5; D unclear. Trimming stripped 0 bases from V and 5 bases from J, with 11 bases between. The CDR3 spans 14 residues. Germline V gene data show CDR1 as SGDLS and CDR2 as YYNGEE. The chain's CDR3 is CASSVGSQLETQYF. The CDR3, as DNA: TGTGCCAGCAGCGTAGGGTCGCAGTTGGAGACCCAGTACTTC.

The V gene is TRBV2, the J gene TRBJ2-2; no reliable D call. Germline V CDR1 and CDR2: SNHLY, FYNNEI. CDR3 length: 16 residues. Trimming removed 4 bases from V and 6 bases from J, with 18 bases in between. The CDR3 spells CASSGLGVETAGELFF. For the CDR3, the DNA is TGTGCCAGCAGTGGATTGGGCGTAGAAACGGCCGGGGAGCTGTTTTTT.

This clonotype has more than one count but fewer than ten. The rearrangement joins TRBV7-6 to TRBJ2-1, with D perhaps matching TRBD1 (6 bases). There are 15 residues in the CDR3. Per germline, CDR1 SGHVS and CDR2 FNYEAQ. V was trimmed by 1 base and J by 2 bases, leaving 9 bases between them. The CDR3 nucleotides read TGTGCCAGCAGCTTAGGGGACAATACCTACAATGAGCAGTTCTTC. It encodes CASSLGDNTYNEQFF.

This clonotype was observed a handful of times. The chain uses TRBV30 and TRBJ2-7; D gene unclear. The CDR3 is 12 residues long. Between the trimmed V and J ends, which lost 0 bases and 3 bases, there was a span of 6 bases. The germline V gene encodes CDR1 GTSNPN and CDR2 SVGIG (reference sequence). The CDR3, as DNA: TGTGCCTGGAGTGTATTAAGCTACGAGCAGTACTTC. Translated, it gives CAWSVLSYEQYF.

With regard to this clonotype: The junction differs from germline at one of its ends, possibly a read error. This chain links TRBV14 with TRBJ2-1, with D perhaps matching TRBD1 or TRBD2 (7 bases each). Germline V gene data show CDR1 as SGHDN and CDR2 as FVKESK. The CDR3 is 15 amino acids. CDR3 bases: TGTGCCAGCAGCCCAGGGGGGGGCGTCTACATTGAGCAGTTCTTC. Protein product: CASSPGGGVYIEQFF.